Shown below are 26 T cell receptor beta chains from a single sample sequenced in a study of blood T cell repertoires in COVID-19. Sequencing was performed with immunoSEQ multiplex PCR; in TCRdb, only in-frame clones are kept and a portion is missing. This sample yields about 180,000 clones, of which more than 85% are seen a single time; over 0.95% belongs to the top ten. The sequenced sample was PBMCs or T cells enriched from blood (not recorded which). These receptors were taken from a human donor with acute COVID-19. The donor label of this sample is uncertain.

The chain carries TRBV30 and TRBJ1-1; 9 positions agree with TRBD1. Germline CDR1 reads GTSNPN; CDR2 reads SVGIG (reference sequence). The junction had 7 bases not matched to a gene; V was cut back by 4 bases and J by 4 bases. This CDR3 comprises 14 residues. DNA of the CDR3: TGTGCCTGGAAGGGACAGGGACTGAGCACTGAAGCTTTCTTT. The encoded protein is CAWKGQGLSTEAFF.

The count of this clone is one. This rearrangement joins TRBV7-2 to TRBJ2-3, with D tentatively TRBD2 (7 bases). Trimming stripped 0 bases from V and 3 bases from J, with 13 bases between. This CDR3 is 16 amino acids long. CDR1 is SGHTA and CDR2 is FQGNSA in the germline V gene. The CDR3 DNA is TGTGCCAGCAGCTTAGCGCCGGGGGGCGGGACAGATACGCAGTATTTT. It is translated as CASSLAPGGGTDTQYF.

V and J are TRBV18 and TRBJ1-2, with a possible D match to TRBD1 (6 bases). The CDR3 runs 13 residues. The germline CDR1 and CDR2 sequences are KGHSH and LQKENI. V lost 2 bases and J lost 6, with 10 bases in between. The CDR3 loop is CASSPKGGNGYTF. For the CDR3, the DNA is TGTGCCAGCTCACCAAAAGGGGGTAATGGCTACACCTTC.

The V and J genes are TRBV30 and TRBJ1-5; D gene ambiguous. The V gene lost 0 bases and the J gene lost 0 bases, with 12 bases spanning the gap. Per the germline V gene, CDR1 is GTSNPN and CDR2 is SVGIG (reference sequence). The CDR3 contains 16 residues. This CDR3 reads CAWSVSTSTSNQPQHF. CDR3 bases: TGTGCCTGGAGTGTATCGACATCCACTAGCAATCAGCCCCAGCATTTT. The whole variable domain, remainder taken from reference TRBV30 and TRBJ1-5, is SQTIHQWPATLVQPVGSPLSLECTVEGTSNPNLYWYRQAAGRGLQLLFYSVGIGQISSEVPQNLSASRPQDRQFILSSKKLLLSDSGFYLCAWSVSTSTSNQPQHFGDGTRLSIL.

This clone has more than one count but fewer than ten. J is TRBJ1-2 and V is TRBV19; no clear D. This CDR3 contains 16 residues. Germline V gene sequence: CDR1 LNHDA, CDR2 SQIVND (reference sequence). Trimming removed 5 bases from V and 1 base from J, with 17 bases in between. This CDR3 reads CASSPINPSGNYGYTF. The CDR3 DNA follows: TGTGCCAGTAGTCCTATAAATCCCTCCGGTAACTATGGCTACACCTTC.

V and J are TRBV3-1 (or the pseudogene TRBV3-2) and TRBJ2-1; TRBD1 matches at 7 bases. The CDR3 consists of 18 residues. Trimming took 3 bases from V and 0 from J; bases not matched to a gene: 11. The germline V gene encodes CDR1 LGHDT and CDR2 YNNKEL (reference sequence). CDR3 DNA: TGTGCCAGCAGCCAGGAAGACAGGGTGTCGGGCTCCTACAATGAGCAGTTCTTC. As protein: CASSQEDRVSGSYNEQFF.

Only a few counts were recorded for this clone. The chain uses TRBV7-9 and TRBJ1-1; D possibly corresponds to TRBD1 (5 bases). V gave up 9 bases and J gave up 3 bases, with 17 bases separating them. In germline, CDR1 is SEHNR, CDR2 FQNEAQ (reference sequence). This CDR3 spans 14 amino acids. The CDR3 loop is CASGLGRGDTEAFF. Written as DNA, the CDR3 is TGTGCCAGTGGACTCGGACGGGGGGACACTGAAGCTTTCTTT.

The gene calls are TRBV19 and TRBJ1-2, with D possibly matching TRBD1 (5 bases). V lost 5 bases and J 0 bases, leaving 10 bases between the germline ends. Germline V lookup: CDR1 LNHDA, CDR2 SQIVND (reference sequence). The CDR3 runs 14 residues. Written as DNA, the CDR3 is TGTGCCAGTAGTCGGGGACTCTCTAACTATGGCTACACCTTC. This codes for CASSRGLSNYGYTF.

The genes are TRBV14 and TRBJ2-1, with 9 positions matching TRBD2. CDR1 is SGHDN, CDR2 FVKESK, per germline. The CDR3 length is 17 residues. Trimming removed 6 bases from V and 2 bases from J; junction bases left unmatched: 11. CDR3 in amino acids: CASSLKAGGIPYNEQFF. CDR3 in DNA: TGTGCCAGCAGTCTCAAAGCGGGGGGCATTCCCTACAATGAGCAGTTCTTC.

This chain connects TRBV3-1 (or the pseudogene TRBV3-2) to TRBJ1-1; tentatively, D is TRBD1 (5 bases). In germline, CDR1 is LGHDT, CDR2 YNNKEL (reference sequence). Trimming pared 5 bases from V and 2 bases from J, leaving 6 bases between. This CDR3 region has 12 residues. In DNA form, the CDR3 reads TGTGCCAGCAGCAGGGGAAACACTGAAGCTTTCTTT. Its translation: CASSRGNTEAFF.

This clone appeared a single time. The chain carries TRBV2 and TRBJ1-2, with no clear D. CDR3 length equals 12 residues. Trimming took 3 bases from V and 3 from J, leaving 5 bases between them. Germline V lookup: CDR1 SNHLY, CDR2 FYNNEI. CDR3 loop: CASSERDYGYTF. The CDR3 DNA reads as TGTGCCAGCAGTGAGAGGGACTATGGCTACACCTTC.

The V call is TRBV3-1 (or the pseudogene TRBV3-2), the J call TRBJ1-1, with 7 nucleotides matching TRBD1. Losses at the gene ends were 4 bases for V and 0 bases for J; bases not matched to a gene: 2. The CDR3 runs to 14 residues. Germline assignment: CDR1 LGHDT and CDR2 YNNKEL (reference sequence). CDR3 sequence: CASSRTGLNTEAFF. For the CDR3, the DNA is TGTGCCAGCAGCCGGACAGGCTTGAACACTGAAGCTTTCTTT.

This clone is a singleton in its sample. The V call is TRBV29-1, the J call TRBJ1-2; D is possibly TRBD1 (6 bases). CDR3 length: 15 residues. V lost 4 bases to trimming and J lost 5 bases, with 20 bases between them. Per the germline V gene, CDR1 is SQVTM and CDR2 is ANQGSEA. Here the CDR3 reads CSVAQGSTYLYGYTF. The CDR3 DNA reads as TGCAGCGTTGCCCAGGGGAGTACTTACCTATATGGCTACACCTTC.

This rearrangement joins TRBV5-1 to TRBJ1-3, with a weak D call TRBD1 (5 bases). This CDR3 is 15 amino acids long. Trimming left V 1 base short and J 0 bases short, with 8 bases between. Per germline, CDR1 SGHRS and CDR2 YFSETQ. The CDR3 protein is CASSLSGVSGNTIYF. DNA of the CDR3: TGCGCCAGCAGCTTGTCGGGGGTCTCTGGAAACACCATATATTTT.

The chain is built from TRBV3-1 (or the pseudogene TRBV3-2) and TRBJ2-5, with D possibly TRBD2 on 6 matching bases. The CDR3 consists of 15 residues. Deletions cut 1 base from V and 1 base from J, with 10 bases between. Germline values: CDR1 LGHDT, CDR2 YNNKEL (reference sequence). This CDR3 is CASSQAAGIQETQYF. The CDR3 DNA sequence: TGTGCCAGCAGCCAAGCCGCGGGAATCCAAGAGACCCAGTACTTC.

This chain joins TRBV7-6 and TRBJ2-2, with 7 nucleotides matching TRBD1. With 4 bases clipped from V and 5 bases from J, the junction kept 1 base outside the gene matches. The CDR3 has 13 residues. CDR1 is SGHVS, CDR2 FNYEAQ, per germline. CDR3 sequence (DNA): TGTGCCAGCAGCTCGGGACAGACCGGGGAGCTGTTTTTT. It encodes CASSSGQTGELFF.

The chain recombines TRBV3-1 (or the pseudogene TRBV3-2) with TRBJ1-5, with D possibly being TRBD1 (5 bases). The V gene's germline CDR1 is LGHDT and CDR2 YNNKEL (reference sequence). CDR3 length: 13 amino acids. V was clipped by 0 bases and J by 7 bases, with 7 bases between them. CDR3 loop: CASSQDREQPQHF. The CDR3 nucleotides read TGTGCCAGCAGCCAAGACAGGGAACAGCCCCAGCATTTT.

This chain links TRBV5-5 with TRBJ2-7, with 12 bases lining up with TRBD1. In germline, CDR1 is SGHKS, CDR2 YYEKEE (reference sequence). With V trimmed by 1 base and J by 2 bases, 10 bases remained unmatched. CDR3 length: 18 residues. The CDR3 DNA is TGTGCCAGCAGCTTGCCCCCGGCGGGACAGGGGGCTGCCTACGAGCAGTACTTC. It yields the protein CASSLPPAGQGAAYEQYF.

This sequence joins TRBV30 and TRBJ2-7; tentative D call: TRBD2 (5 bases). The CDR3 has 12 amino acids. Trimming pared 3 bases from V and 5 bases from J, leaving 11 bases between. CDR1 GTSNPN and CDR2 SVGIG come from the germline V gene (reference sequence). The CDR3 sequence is CAWSRGPHEQYF. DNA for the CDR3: TGTGCCTGGAGCCGGGGTCCCCACGAGCAGTACTTC.

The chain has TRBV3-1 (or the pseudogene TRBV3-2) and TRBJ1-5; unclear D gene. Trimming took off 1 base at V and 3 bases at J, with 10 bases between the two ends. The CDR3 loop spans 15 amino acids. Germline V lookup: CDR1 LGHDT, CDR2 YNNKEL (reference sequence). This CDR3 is CASSQAAQNNQPQHF. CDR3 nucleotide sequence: TGTGCCAGCAGCCAAGCGGCACAGAACAATCAGCCCCAGCATTTT.

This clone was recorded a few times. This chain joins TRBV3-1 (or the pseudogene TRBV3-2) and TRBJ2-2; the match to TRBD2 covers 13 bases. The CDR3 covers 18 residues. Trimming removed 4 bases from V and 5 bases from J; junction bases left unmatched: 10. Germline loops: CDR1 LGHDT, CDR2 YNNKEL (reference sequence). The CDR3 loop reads CASSRRPGLAGPTGELFF. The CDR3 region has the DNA TGTGCCAGCAGCCGCCGACCGGGACTAGCGGGGCCAACCGGGGAGCTGTTTTTT.

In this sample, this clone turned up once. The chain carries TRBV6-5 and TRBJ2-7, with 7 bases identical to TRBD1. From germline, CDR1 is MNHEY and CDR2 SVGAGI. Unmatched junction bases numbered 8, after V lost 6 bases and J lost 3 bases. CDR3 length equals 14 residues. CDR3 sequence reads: CASSWTGQSYEQYF. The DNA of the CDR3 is TGTGCCAGCAGCTGGACGGGACAGAGCTACGAGCAGTACTTC.

The CDR3: CASSRLAGSTDTQYF. The CDR3 region has the DNA TGTGCCAGCAGTCGACTAGCGGGTAGCACAGATACGCAGTATTTT. The rearrangement uses TRBV2 and TRBJ2-3; 10 nucleotides align to TRBD2. Germline lookup yields CDR1 SNHLY and CDR2 FYNNEI. The CDR3 is 15 residues long. The V gene end was trimmed by 5 bases and the J gene end by 0 bases; junction bases not matched to a gene: 2.

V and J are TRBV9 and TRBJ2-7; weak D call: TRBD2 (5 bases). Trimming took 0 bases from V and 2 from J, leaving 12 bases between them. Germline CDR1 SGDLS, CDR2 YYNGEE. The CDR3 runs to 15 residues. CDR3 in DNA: TGTGCCAGCAGCGTAGGGGAGAGGGTAACCTACGAGCAGTACTTC. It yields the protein CASSVGERVTYEQYF.

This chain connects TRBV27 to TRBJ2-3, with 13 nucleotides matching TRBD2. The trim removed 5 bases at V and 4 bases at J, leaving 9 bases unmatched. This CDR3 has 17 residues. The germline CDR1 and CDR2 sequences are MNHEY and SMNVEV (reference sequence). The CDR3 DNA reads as TGTGCCAGCAGTGCACTAAAGACTAGCGGGGGGCCAGATACGCAGTATTTT. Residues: CASSALKTSGGPDTQYF.

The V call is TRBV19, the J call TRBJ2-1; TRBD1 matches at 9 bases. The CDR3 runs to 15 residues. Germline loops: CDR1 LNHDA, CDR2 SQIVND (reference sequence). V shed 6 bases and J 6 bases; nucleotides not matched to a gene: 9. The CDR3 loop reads CASSPAETGGNEQFF. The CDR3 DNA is TGTGCCAGTAGCCCCGCTGAGACAGGGGGCAATGAGCAGTTCTTC.